This T cell receptor beta chain was sequenced during a study of control samples from healthy donors and cancer patients. This clone turned up a few times. Germline assignment: CDR1 MNHNY and CDR2 SVGAGI (reference sequence). V was clipped by 6 bases and J by 4 bases, with 12 bases between them. The CDR3 has 13 residues. Sequencing was performed with immunoSEQ multiplex PCR; in TCRdb, only in-frame clones are kept and a portion is missing. The table has some 150,000 clones, around nine tenths seen once. This sequence originates from a man aged 25-45 years in good health. Sequenced sample: blood. The chain has TRBV6-6 and TRBJ1-1; the D gene is possibly TRBD1 (6 bases). The CDR3 region has the DNA TGTGCCAGCAGGCCGCCCAGGGGCACTGAAGCTTTCTTT. Translating gives CASRPPRGTEAFF.